The sequence of this TCR beta chain was determined in a study of regulatory T cells. Findings and caveats of the study: Hydrophobic residues at CDR3 positions 6 and 7 were enriched in conventional CD4+ T cells of CD3G-deficient patients. Regulatory T cells showed the strongest V-J pair restriction and V/J gene skewing among patient repertoires.

The primer mix had 52 TRBV and 13 TRBJ primers. TCRdb keeps only in-frame clones here, not all; method: immunoSEQ multiplex PCR. The data contain over 30,000 clones, about 93% of them singletons. CD4+ cells were sorted into CD25-high CD127-low regulatory cells and CD25-low CD127-high conventional cells. The V gene lost 4 bases and the J gene lost 3 bases, with 13 bases spanning the gap. CDR3 length: 14 amino acids. Germline V gene data show CDR1 as MDHEN and CDR2 as SYDVKM. In the case of this clone: Antigen unknown.

The chain combines TRBV28 with TRBJ2-7, with D tentatively TRBD1 (6 bases). The origin of this receptor is a child under 10 years old with CD3G deficiency. The source material was conventional CD4+ T cells sorted from blood. The CDR3 protein is CASSSQPDSYEQYF. CDR3 in DNA: TGTGCCAGCAGTTCCCAACCGGACAGCTACGAGCAGTACTTC.